This TCR beta chain was captured in a study of Graves' ophthalmopathy and Graves' hyperthyroidism. Background on the study: Samples of peripheral blood were obtained at initial diagnosis, prior to treatment of any kind.

Overall study results and limits: Detected in blood as well were most expanded thyroid clonotypes with frequency above 0.001.

The TCR beta CDR3 regions underwent amplification from RNA transcripts. HTBI primers were used in a first-round RT-PCR, which preceded a second-round multiplex PCR. From the multiplex PCR reads, TCRdb called clonotypes with MiXCR, one entry per CDR3 protein. The sample has approximately 700,000 distinct CDR3 sequences, over 40% seen once. This clonotype was recorded at least ten times. Its matching antigen is unknown. Clinical symptoms, serum thyroxine, TRAb, thyroid ultrasound and orbital computed tomography determined diagnosis. Per the germline V gene, CDR1 is SQVTM and CDR2 is ANQGSEA. Trimming stripped 3 bases from V and 4 bases from J, with 9 bases between. The CDR3 contains 12 residues.

Specimen: peripheral blood. The rearrangement joins TRBV29-1 to TRBJ1-1; TRBD1 is a possible D gene (5 bases). The TCR sequence derives from an adult man with Graves' ophthalmopathy. CDR3 region: CSVEQGITEAFF. The CDR3 DNA sequence: TGCAGCGTTGAGCAGGGCATCACTGAAGCTTTCTTT.